The 21 T cell receptor beta chains listed next were all sequenced from one sample in a study of beta chain features in type 1 diabetes. The authors reverse transcribed all of the isolated RNA, so sequencing captured expressed TCRB transcripts. Generated by immunoSEQ multiplex PCR, the TCRdb table keeps only in-frame clones and is missing some. The sample carries about 370,000 clones, over 12% recorded once. Sequencing used naive CD4+ T cells from blood. All receptors come from a woman aged 18-30 years in good health.

V is TRBV30 and J is TRBJ2-1, with TRBD1 as a possible D gene (6 bases). Germline CDR1 GTSNPN, CDR2 SVGIG (reference sequence). V gave up 2 bases and J gave up 0 bases, with 14 bases separating them. CDR3 length equals 16 residues. In nucleotides, the CDR3 is TGTGCCTGGAGTAGAGGACAGCGTACCTCCTACAATGAGCAGTTCTTC. As protein: CAWSRGQRTSYNEQFF.

This clone was detected only once. The chain uses TRBV25-1 and TRBJ2-7; 7 positions match TRBD2. The length of the CDR3 is 15 residues. V lost 4 bases, J lost 3 bases, and 9 bases stayed unmatched. In germline, CDR1 is MGHDK, CDR2 SYGVNS. CDR3 amino acids: CASSVRGGAGYEQYF. The CDR3 DNA reads as TGTGCCAGCAGTGTAAGGGGAGGGGCGGGCTACGAGCAGTACTTC.

The J gene is TRBJ2-1, the V gene TRBV2; TRBD1 matches at 8 bases. This CDR3 spans 15 amino acids. The V gene end was trimmed by 6 bases and the J gene end by 0 bases; junction bases not matched to a gene: 4. Germline V lookup: CDR1 SNHLY, CDR2 FYNNEI. Here the CDR3 reads CASSAQGASYNEQFF. CDR3 bases: TGTGCCAGCAGCGCTCAGGGGGCCTCCTACAATGAGCAGTTCTTC.

This clone was picked up a small number of times. For the CDR3, the DNA is TGTGCCAGCACTTCAGGAACCTACGAGCAGTACTTC. Protein sequence: CASTSGTYEQYF. This sequence joins TRBV2 and TRBJ2-7; D gene unclear. With 7 bases removed from V and 2 bases from J, the gap between germline ends came to 9 bases. The CDR3 runs to 12 residues. Per the germline V gene, CDR1 is SNHLY and CDR2 is FYNNEI.

The chain joins TRBV29-1 to TRBJ1-5; D not resolved. Germline CDR1 SQVTM, CDR2 ANQGSEA. The CDR3 is made up of 12 amino acids. Between the trimmed V and J ends, which lost 7 bases and 3 bases, there was a span of 10 bases. CDR3 sequence reads: CSAKAANQPQHF. In DNA form, the CDR3 reads TGCAGCGCAAAAGCGGCCAATCAGCCCCAGCATTTT.

CDR3 residues: CATIRGTSGNNEQFF. CDR3 DNA sequence: TGTGCCACGATCAGGGGGACTAGCGGGAACAATGAGCAGTTCTTC. The chain combines TRBV10-3 with TRBJ2-1, with 13 bases matching TRBD2. Per germline, CDR1 ENHRY and CDR2 SYGVKD. Trimming cost V 10 bases and J 5 bases; bases outside gene matches: 8. There are 15 residues in the CDR3.

The chain joins TRBV11-2 to TRBJ2-1; TRBD1 might be the D (5 bases). The CDR3 runs 13 residues. Deletions cut 1 base from V and 7 bases from J, with 8 bases between. Germline loops: CDR1 SGHAT, CDR2 FQNNGV. In DNA, the CDR3 is TGTGCCAGCAGCTTAGGAAAGGGGAATGAGCAGTTCTTC. Its translation is CASSLGKGNEQFF.

The chain combines TRBV30 with TRBJ1-1; D is unresolved. Trimming left V 2 bases short and J 8 bases short, with 6 bases between. The CDR3 sequence is 10 residues long. The germline gives CDR1 GTSNPN, CDR2 SVGIG (reference sequence). The DNA of the CDR3 is TGTGCCTGGAGTTCGCGGGAAGCTTTCTTT. Protein: CAWSSREAFF.

This clone was detected a few times. The chain is built from TRBV11-2 and TRBJ2-7; D not resolved. The germline CDR1 and CDR2 sequences are SGHAT and FQNNGV. V was shortened by 6 bases and J by 4 bases, with 7 bases between the two germline ends. The CDR3 sequence is 11 residues long. Here the CDR3 reads CASRTRYEQYF. As DNA, the CDR3 is TGTGCCAGCAGGACTCGATACGAGCAGTACTTC.

This clone was seen a handful of times. The V call is TRBV19, the J call TRBJ2-3; 7 nucleotides line up with TRBD1. Germline V gene data show CDR1 as LNHDA and CDR2 as SQIVND (reference sequence). J was trimmed by 2 bases and V by 3 bases; bases with no gene match: 5. CDR3 length: 15 amino acids. The CDR3 DNA reads TGTGCCAGTAGTATTAGACAGGGAATCACAGATACGCAGTATTTT. The encoded protein is CASSIRQGITDTQYF.

This chain connects TRBV5-1 to TRBJ2-3; D not resolved. Trimming left V 0 bases short and J 4 bases short, with 15 bases between. This CDR3 spans 16 amino acids. Germline CDR1 is SGHRS and CDR2 is YFSETQ. The CDR3 bases are TGCGCCAGCAGCTTGGCAGCCGGTTCCACAGCAGATACGCAGTATTTT. The encoded protein is CASSLAAGSTADTQYF.

This clone was seen more than once but under ten times. The chain couples TRBV12-2 to TRBJ2-1; the table names TRBD2, a call not compared with the DNA. TRBV12-2 is labeled a pseudogene. The CDR3 spans 15 residues. For the CDR3, the DNA is TGTGCAAGTCGCCTACTAGCGGGCCTACGGGATGAGCAGTTCTTC. It codes for CASRLLAGLRDEQFF.

This clone was observed a few times. The chain employs TRBV29-1 and TRBJ2-1; TRBD2 aligns across 9 bases. Germline V CDR1 and CDR2: SQVTM, ANQGSEA. V shed 7 bases, J shed 1 base, and the junction held 8 bases outside the gene matches. The CDR3 consists of 15 residues. The chain's CDR3 is CSGQPGLASYNEQFF. The DNA for the CDR3 is TGCAGCGGTCAACCGGGACTAGCTTCCTACAATGAGCAGTTCTTC.

This rearrangement joins TRBV30 to TRBJ2-3; 8 bases fit TRBD1. V lost 0 bases, J lost 5 bases, and 7 bases stayed unmatched. Germline values: CDR1 GTSNPN, CDR2 SVGIG (reference sequence). The CDR3 totals 15 residues. CDR3 loop: CAWSVSGGAGDTQYF. The CDR3 DNA reads as TGTGCCTGGAGTGTATCAGGGGGCGCCGGAGATACGCAGTATTTT.

J is TRBJ2-5 and V is TRBV4-1; TRBD1 matches 7 bases. CDR3 size: 13 residues. Germline values: CDR1 MGHRA, CDR2 YSYEKL. J lost 2 bases, V lost 4 bases, and 1 base had no gene match. The CDR3 is CASSRQGQETQYF. DNA for the CDR3: TGCGCCAGCAGCCGACAGGGACAAGAGACCCAGTACTTC.

The chain recombines TRBV6-6 with TRBJ2-5; D remains unclear. V lost 4 bases to trimming and J lost 4 bases, with 10 bases between them. This CDR3 is built from 13 residues. Germline lookup yields CDR1 MNHNY and CDR2 SVGAGI (reference sequence). In DNA, the CDR3 is TGTGCCAGCAGTTCCGCGGTAGGAGAGACCCAGTACTTC. This sequence encodes CASSSAVGETQYF.

V is TRBV29-1 and J is TRBJ1-2, with unresolved D. Trimming left V 2 bases short and J 4 bases short, with 11 bases between. This CDR3 is 13 amino acids long. CDR1 and CDR2 (germline): SQVTM, ANQGSEA. The CDR3 here is CSVERTGFYGYTF. CDR3 nucleotide sequence: TGCAGCGTTGAACGTACGGGGTTCTATGGCTACACCTTC.

The chain recombines TRBV18 with TRBJ2-5; D is uncertain. Germline lookup yields CDR1 KGHSH and CDR2 LQKENI. The CDR3 has 14 amino acids. V lost 2 bases and J lost 2, with 9 bases in between. The CDR3 is CASSPGRSQETQYF. In DNA, the CDR3 is TGTGCCAGCTCACCAGGCAGGTCTCAAGAGACCCAGTACTTC.

This sequence joins TRBV30 and TRBJ1-2, with D possibly matching TRBD1 (5 bases). The CDR3 has 14 residues. Germline loops: CDR1 GTSNPN, CDR2 SVGIG (reference sequence). Trimming removed 4 bases at V and 4 bases at J, with 16 bases between. CDR3 loop: CAWTPKGLPYGYTF. DNA for the CDR3: TGTGCCTGGACCCCCAAGGGGCTACCCTATGGCTACACCTTC. Supplemented by reference TRBV30 and TRBJ1-2, the full variable domain reads SQTIHQWPATLVQPVGSPLSLECTVEGTSNPNLYWYRQAAGRGLQLLFYSVGIGQISSEVPQNLSASRPQDRQFILSSKKLLLSDSGFYLCAWTPKGLPYGYTFGSGTRLTVV.

This clone has just one count. V usage is TRBV27 and J usage is TRBJ2-1, with a possible D match to TRBD1 (5 bases). Germline V gene data show CDR1 as MNHEY and CDR2 as SMNVEV (reference sequence). Trimming pared 7 bases from V and 6 bases from J, leaving 19 bases between. The CDR3 length is 15 residues. CDR3 sequence: CASTPPGIASNEQFF. As DNA, the CDR3 is TGTGCCAGCACCCCCCCAGGGATAGCTAGCAATGAGCAGTTCTTC.

This rearrangement joins TRBV7-2 to TRBJ2-3; D remains unclear. Germline V gives CDR1 SGHTA, CDR2 FQGNSA. This CDR3 has 15 amino acids. Trimming left V 1 base short and J 1 base short, with 9 bases between. The CDR3 here is CASSLVSGRTDTQYF. The CDR3 nucleotides read TGTGCCAGCAGCTTAGTCAGTGGTCGCACAGATACGCAGTATTTT.